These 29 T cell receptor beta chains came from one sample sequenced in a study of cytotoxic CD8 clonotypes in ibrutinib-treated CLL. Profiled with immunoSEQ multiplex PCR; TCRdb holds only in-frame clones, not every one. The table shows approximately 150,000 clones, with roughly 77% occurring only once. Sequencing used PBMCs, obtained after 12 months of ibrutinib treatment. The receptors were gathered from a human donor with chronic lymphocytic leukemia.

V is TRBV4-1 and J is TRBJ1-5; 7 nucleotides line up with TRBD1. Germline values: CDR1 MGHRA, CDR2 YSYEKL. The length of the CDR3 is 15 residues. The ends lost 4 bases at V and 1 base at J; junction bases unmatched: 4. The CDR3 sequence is CASSRDRESNQPQHF. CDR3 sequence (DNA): TGCGCCAGCAGCCGTGACAGGGAGAGCAATCAGCCCCAGCATTTT.

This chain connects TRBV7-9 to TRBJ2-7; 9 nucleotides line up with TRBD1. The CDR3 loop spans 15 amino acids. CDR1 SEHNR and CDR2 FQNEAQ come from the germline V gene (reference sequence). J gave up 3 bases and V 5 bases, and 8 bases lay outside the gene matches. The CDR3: CASSPKGTGLYEQYF. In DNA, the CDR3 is TGTGCCAGCAGCCCCAAAGGGACAGGGCTCTACGAGCAGTACTTC.

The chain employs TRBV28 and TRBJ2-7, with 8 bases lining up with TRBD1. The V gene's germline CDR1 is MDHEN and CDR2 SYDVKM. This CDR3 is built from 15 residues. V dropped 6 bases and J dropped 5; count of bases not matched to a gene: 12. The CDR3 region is CASRLGTGGVHEQYF. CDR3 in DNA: TGTGCCAGCAGACTGGGAACAGGGGGTGTGCACGAGCAGTACTTC.

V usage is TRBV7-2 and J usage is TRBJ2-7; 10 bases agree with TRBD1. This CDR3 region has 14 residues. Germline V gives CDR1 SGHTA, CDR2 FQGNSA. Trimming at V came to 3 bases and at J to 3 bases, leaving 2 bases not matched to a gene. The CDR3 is CASSFWDRGYEQYF. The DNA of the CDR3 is TGTGCCAGCAGCTTTTGGGACAGGGGCTACGAGCAGTACTTC.

Written as DNA, the CDR3 is TGTGCCAGCAGTGGGCGACAGTTCTCCTACGAGCAGTACTTC. Amino acid sequence: CASSGRQFSYEQYF. The V gene is TRBV25-1, the J gene TRBJ2-7; D possibly corresponds to TRBD1 (5 bases). Per germline, CDR1 MGHDK and CDR2 SYGVNS. V lost 4 bases to trimming and J lost 0 bases, with 10 bases between them. This CDR3 has 14 amino acids.

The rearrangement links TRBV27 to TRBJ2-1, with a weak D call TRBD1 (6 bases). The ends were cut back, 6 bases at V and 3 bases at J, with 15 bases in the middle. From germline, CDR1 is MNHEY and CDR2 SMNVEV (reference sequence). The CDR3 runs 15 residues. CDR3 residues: CASSPGGGFYNEQFF. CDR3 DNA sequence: TGTGCCAGCAGCCCGGGTGGGGGCTTCTACAATGAGCAGTTCTTC.

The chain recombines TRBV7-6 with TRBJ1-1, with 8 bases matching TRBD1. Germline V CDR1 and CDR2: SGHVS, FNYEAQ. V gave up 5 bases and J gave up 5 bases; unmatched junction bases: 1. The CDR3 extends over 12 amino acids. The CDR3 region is CASSHRGTEAFF. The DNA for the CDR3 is TGTGCCAGCAGCCACAGGGGGACTGAAGCTTTCTTT. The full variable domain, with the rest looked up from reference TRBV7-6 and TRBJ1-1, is GAGVSQSPRYKVTKRGQDVALRCDPISGHVSLYWYRQALGQGPEFLTYFNYEAQQDKSGLPNDRFSAERPEGSISTLTIQRTEQRDSAMYRCASSHRGTEAFFGQGTRLTVV.

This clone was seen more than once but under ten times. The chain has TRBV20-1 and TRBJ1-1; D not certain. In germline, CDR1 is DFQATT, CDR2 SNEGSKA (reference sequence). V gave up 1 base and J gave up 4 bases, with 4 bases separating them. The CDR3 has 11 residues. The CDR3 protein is CSARALTEAFF. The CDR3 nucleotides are TGCAGTGCTAGAGCCCTCACTGAAGCTTTCTTT.

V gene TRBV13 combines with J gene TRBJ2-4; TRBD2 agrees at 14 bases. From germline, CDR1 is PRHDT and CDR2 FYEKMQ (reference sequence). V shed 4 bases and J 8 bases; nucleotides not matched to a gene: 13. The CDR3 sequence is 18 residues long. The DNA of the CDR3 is TGTGCCAGCAGCTCCCGGACTAGCGGGAGGAGGGGGGTTGACATTCAGTACTTC. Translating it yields CASSSRTSGRRGVDIQYF.

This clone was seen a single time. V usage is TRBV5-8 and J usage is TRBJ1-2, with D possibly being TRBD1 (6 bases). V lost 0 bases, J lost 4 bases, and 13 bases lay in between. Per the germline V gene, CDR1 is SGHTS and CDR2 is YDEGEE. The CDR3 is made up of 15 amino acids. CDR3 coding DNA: TGTGCCAGCAGCTTGGAAATAGGGGGAACCTATGGCTACACCTTC. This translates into CASSLEIGGTYGYTF.

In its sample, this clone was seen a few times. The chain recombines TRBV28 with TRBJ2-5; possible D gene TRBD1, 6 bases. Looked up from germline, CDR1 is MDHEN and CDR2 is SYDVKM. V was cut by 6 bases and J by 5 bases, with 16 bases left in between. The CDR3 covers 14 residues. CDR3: CASRTQGFPETQYF. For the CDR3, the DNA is TGTGCCAGCAGGACGCAGGGGTTTCCGGAGACCCAGTACTTC.

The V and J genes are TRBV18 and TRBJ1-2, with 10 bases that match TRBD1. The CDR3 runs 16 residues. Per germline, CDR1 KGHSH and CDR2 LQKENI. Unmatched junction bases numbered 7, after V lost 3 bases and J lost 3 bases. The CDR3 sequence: CASSPPGQGFDYGYTF. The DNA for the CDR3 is TGTGCCAGCTCACCTCCGGGACAGGGGTTTGACTATGGCTACACCTTC.

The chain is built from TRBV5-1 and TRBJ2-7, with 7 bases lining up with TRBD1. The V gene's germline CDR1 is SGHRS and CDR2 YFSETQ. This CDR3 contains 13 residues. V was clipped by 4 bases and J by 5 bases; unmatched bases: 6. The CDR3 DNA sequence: TGCGCCAGCAGCATAGACAGGGCGGACGAGCAGTACTTC. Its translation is CASSIDRADEQYF.

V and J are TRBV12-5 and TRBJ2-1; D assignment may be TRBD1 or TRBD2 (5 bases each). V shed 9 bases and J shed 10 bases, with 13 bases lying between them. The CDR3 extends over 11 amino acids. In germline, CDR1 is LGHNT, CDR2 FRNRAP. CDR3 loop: CASGRGGEQFF. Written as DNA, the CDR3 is TGTGCTAGCGGACGGGGCGGGGAGCAGTTCTTC. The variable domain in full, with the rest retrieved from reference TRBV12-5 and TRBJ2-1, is DARVTQTPRHKVTEMGQEVTMRCQPILGHNTVFWYRQTMMQGLELLAYFRNRAPLDDSGMPKDRFSAEMPDATLATLKIQPSEPRDSAVYFCASGRGGEQFFGPGTRLTVL.

CDR3 DNA sequence: TGTGCCAGCAGGGACGAGTCGAACATTCAGTACTTC. Protein: CASRDESNIQYF. The chain recombines TRBV6-1 with TRBJ2-4; D unclear. V lost 6 bases, J lost 7 bases, and 10 bases lay in between. The CDR3 runs 12 residues. The germline CDR1 and CDR2 sequences are MNHNS and SASEGT.

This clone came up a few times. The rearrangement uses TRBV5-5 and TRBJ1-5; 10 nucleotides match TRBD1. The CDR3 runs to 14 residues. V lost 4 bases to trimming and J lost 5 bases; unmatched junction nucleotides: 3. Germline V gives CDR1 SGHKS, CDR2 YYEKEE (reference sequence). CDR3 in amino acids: CASSPGTGDQPQHF. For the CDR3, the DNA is TGTGCCAGCAGCCCCGGGACAGGGGATCAGCCCCAGCATTTT.

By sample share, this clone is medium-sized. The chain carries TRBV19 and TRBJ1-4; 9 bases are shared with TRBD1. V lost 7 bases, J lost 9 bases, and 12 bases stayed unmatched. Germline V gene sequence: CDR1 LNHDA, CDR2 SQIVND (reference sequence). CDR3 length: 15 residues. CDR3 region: CASTTLGQGKKKLFF. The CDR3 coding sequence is TGTGCCAGTACCACACTCGGACAGGGGAAGAAAAAACTGTTTTTT.

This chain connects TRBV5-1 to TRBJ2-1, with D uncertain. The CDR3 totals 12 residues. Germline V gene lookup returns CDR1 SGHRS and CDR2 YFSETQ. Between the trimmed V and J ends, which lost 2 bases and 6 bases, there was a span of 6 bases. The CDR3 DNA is TGCGCCAGCAGCTTTAGCATCAATGAGCAGTTCTTC. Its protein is CASSFSINEQFF.

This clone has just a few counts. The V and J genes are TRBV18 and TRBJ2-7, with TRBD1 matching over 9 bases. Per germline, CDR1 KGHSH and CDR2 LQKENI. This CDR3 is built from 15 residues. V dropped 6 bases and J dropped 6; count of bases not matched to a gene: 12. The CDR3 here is CASSLTGTGTLEQYF. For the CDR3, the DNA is TGTGCCAGCTCCCTCACCGGGACAGGGACCCTCGAGCAGTACTTC.

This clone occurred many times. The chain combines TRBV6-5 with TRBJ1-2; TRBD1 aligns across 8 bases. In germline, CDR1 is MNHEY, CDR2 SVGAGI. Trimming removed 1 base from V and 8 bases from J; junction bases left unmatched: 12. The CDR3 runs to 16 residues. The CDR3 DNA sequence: TGTGCCAGCAGTTACTACACGGTCCGGGACAGGTGGGGCTACACCTTC. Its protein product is CASSYYTVRDRWGYTF.

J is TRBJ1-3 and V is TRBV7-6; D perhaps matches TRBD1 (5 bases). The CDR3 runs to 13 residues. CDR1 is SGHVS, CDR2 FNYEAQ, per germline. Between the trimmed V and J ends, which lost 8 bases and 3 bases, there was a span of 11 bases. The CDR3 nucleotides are TGTGCCAGCGCAGGGTATTTTGGAAACACCATATATTTT. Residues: CASAGYFGNTIYF.

The CDR3 protein is CASSQVSPSGANVLTF. The CDR3 nucleotides are TGCGCCAGCAGCCAGGTCTCCCCCTCTGGGGCCAACGTCCTGACTTTC. This rearrangement joins TRBV4-1 to TRBJ2-6; D is unresolved. The CDR3 totals 16 residues. Germline V lookup: CDR1 MGHRA, CDR2 YSYEKL. V gave up 3 bases and J gave up 0 bases, with 9 bases separating them.

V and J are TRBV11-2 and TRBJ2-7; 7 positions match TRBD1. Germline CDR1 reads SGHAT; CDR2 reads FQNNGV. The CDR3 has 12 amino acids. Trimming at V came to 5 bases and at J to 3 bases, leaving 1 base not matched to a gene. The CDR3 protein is CASSRTGYEQYF. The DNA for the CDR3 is TGTGCCAGCAGCCGGACAGGCTACGAGCAGTACTTC.

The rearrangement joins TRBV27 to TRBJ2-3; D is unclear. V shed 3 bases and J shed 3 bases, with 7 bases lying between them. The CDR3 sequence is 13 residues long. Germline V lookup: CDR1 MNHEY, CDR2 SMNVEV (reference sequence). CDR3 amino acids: CASSFLGTDTQYF. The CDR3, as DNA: TGTGCCAGCAGTTTCTTGGGGACAGATACGCAGTATTTT.

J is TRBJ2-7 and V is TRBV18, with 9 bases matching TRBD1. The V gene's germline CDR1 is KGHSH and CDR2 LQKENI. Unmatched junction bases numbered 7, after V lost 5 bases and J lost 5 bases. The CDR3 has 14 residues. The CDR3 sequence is CASSRGQGWNEQYF. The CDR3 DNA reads TGTGCCAGCTCAAGAGGACAGGGGTGGAACGAGCAGTACTTC.

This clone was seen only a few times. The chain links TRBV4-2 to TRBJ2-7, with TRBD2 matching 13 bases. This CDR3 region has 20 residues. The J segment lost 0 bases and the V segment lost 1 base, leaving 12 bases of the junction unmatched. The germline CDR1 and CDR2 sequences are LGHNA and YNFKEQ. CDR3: CASSQVGWVGLAGTSYEQYF. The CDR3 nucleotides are TGTGCCAGCAGCCAAGTTGGTTGGGTGGGACTAGCGGGGACCTCCTACGAGCAGTACTTC.

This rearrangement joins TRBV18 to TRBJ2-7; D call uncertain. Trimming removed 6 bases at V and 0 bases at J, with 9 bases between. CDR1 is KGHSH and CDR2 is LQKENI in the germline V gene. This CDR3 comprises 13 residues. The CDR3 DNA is TGTGCCAGCTCCCCATCGGGCTCCTACGAGCAGTACTTC. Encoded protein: CASSPSGSYEQYF.

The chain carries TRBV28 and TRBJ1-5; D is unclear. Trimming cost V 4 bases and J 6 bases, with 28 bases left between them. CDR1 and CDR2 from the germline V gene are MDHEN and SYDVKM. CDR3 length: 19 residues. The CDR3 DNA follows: TGTGCCAGCAGTTCAGGAGTATCCCTCTCGGTAGGATTTGGTCAGCCCCAGCATTTT. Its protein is CASSSGVSLSVGFGQPQHF.

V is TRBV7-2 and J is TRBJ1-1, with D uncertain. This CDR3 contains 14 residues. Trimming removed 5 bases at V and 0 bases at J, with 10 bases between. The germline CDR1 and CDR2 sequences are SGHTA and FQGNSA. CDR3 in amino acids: CASSLSNLNTEAFF. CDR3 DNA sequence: TGTGCCAGCAGCCTATCGAATTTGAACACTGAAGCTTTCTTT. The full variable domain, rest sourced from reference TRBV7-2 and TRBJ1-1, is GAGVSQSPSNKVTEKGKDVELRCDPISGHTALYWYRQSLGQGLEFLIYFQGNSAPDKSGLPSDRFSAERTGGSVSTLTIQRTQQEDSAVYLCASSLSNLNTEAFFGQGTRLTVV.